This TCR beta chain was identified in a study of cytomegalovirus exposure and HLA in healthy donors. Overall study results and limits: CMV antigen specificity was confirmed in vitro for a few CMV-associated chains.

The protocol was immunoSEQ multiplex PCR, while the TCRdb copy is restricted to in-frame clones and leaves out a portion. The table records more than 95,000 clones, about 88% of them present only once. Details on this clone: The antigen is not known.

This CDR3 spans 17 amino acids. V was trimmed by 1 base and J by 1 base, leaving 16 bases between them. In germline, CDR1 is MDHEN, CDR2 SYDVKM. The receptor's source is a woman aged 18-29 years in good health and CMV-seronegative. V usage is TRBV28 and J usage is TRBJ1-1, with TRBD1 as a possible D gene (6 bases). The sequencing sample was made of PBMCs. This chain's CDR3 is CASSLFTLGGRNTEAFF. The DNA of the CDR3 is TGTGCCAGCAGTTTATTCACGTTGGGGGGGCGGAACACTGAAGCTTTCTTT.